The present entry profiles one T cell receptor (beta chain) with its context. This sample is part of a study of OX40 agonist ivuxolimab in advanced cancers. CDR3 length: 11 residues. CDR1 and CDR2 (germline): MNHEY, SVGAGI. Trimming stripped 4 bases from V and 6 bases from J, with 7 bases between. The protocol was immunoSEQ multiplex PCR, while the TCRdb copy is restricted to in-frame clones and leaves out a portion. The table shows approximately 70,000 clones, with almost 90% occurring only once. Autoimmune disease history or systemic immunosuppression barred patients. The sample consisted of CD4+ or CD8+ T cells sorted from blood, taken in a trial of the OX40 agonist ivuxolimab. This chain connects TRBV6-5 to TRBJ2-7; a possible D gene is TRBD1 (5 bases). This receptor was taken from an adult with an advanced solid tumor such as melanoma, head and neck, liver or kidney cancer. The CDR3 sequence: CASSSGPEQYF. The CDR3 DNA follows: TGTGCCAGCAGTTCAGGGCCCGAGCAGTACTTC.